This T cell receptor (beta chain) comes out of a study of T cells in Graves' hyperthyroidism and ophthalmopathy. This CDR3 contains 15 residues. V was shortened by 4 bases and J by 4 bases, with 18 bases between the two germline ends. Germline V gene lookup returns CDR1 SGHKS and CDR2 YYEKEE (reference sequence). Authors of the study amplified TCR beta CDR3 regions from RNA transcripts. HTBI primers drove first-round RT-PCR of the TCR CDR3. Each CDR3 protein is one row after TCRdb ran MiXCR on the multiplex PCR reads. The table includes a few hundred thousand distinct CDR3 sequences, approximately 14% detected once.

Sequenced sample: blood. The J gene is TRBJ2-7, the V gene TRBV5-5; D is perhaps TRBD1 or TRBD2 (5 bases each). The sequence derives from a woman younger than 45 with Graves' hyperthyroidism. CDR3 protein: CASSSRPGTQYEQYF. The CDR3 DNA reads TGTGCCAGCAGCAGTAGGCCCGGGACCCAATACGAGCAGTACTTC.